The 23 T cell receptor beta chains in this list originate from one sample, sequenced in a study of graft-versus-host responses after intestinal transplantation. Clones were read by immunoSEQ multiplex PCR, and TCRdb kept only the in-frame ones, dropping some. The sample shows just under 20,000 clones, roughly three quarters of them seen only once. To release intraepithelial and lamina propria lymphocytes, the graft tissue was processed. The material was ileum tissue, obtained around 20 days after intestinal transplant. These TCRs come from a human patient who received an intestinal transplant, so some T cells may come from the graft donor.

The CDR3 bases are TGTGCCTGGAGTGTAAGGACAGGAGCAGCCTACAATGAGCAGTTCTTC. Its protein product is CAWSVRTGAAYNEQFF. The V call is TRBV30, the J call TRBJ2-1, with 7 bases lining up with TRBD1. The V segment lost 0 bases and the J segment 2 bases; nucleotides outside the gene matches: 7. The CDR3 extends over 16 amino acids. Germline assignment: CDR1 GTSNPN and CDR2 SVGIG (reference sequence).

The chain employs TRBV5-1 and TRBJ2-2; maybe TRBD2 (6 bases). CDR1 and CDR2 (germline): SGHRS, YFSETQ. The ends were cut back, 4 bases at V and 7 bases at J, with 11 bases in the middle. CDR3 size: 13 residues. The CDR3 nucleotides are TGCGCCAGCAGCGCGAGGGGAGGCGGGGAGCTGTTTTTT. The encoded protein is CASSARGGGELFF.

The chain recombines TRBV6-4 with TRBJ2-1; 9 bases align to TRBD2. The germline CDR1 and CDR2 sequences are MRHNA and SNTAGT. J lost 7 bases, V lost 6 bases, and 7 bases had no gene match. The CDR3 runs 14 residues. The CDR3 loop reads CASSGAGGSNEQFF. The CDR3 DNA sequence: TGTGCCAGCAGCGGAGCGGGGGGCTCGAATGAGCAGTTCTTC.

The chain recombines TRBV4-2 with TRBJ2-7, with D possibly being TRBD2 (5 bases). Trimming removed 5 bases from V and 3 bases from J, with 17 bases in between. Germline CDR1 LGHNA, CDR2 YNFKEQ. This CDR3 is 15 amino acids long. The CDR3, as DNA: TGTGCCAGCAGCATGGAGGCGAACAAGTACTACGAGCAGTACTTC. Its translation is CASSMEANKYYEQYF.

This clone was observed a single time. J is TRBJ1-6 and V is TRBV6-5; D is unclear. Germline loops: CDR1 MNHEY, CDR2 SVGAGI. The length of the CDR3 is 16 residues. Deletions cut 1 base from V and 4 bases from J, with 11 bases between. This chain's CDR3 is CASSYYAFYYNSPLHF. The CDR3 coding sequence is TGTGCCAGCAGTTACTATGCATTCTATTATAATTCACCCCTCCACTTT.

The rearrangement joins TRBV13 to TRBJ2-3; TRBD2 agrees at 7 bases. V shed 1 base and J 5 bases; nucleotides not matched to a gene: 9. Germline V gene data show CDR1 as PRHDT and CDR2 as FYEKMQ (reference sequence). The CDR3 is made up of 16 amino acids. CDR3 bases: TGTGCCAGCAGCTTAGTAAGCGGGGCCCGGGGAGATACGCAGTATTTT. The encoded protein is CASSLVSGARGDTQYF. The full variable domain, rest sourced from reference TRBV13 and TRBJ2-3, is AAGVIQSPRHLIKEKRETATLKCYPIPRHDTVYWYQQGPGQDPQFLISFYEKMQSDKGSIPDRFSAQQFSDYHSELNMSSLELGDSALYFCASSLVSGARGDTQYFGPGTRLTVL.

This chain joins TRBV25-1 and TRBJ1-2; D might be TRBD1 (5 bases). Germline lookup yields CDR1 MGHDK and CDR2 SYGVNS. This CDR3 region has 13 residues. With 4 bases removed from V and 3 bases from J, the gap between germline ends came to 9 bases. This CDR3 is CASSGGAYYGYTF. CDR3 bases: TGTGCCAGCAGTGGTGGGGCGTACTATGGCTACACCTTC.

This chain uses TRBV21-1 with TRBJ1-2; TRBD1 was called by the table and not checked on the DNA. TRBV21-1 is a known pseudogene. This CDR3 region has 18 residues. The CDR3 DNA is TGTGCCAGCAGCAAAGCCGTTTCAGGGATCCGTCCCCCTTATGGCTACACCTTC. Translation gives CASSKAVSGIRPPYGYTF.

The rearrangement uses TRBV18 and TRBJ1-2; D gene ambiguous. The germline V and J ends were trimmed by 3 bases and 6 bases, with 20 bases remaining between them. Looked up from germline, CDR1 is KGHSH and CDR2 is LQKENI. This CDR3 is 16 amino acids long. The CDR3 region is CASSPLRERAGHGYTF. For the CDR3, the DNA is TGTGCCAGCTCACCCCTGCGGGAGAGGGCTGGGCATGGCTACACCTTC.

V and J are TRBV6-1 and TRBJ1-6; 7 bases are a match to TRBD1. The length of the CDR3 is 17 residues. The trim removed 4 bases at V and 1 base at J, leaving 7 bases unmatched. CDR1 MNHNS and CDR2 SASEGT come from the germline V gene. CDR3: CASSVEGRGSYNSPLHF. CDR3 nucleotide sequence: TGTGCCAGCAGTGTTGAGGGCAGGGGGTCCTATAATTCACCCCTCCACTTT.

The chain couples TRBV5-1 to TRBJ2-1; 8 positions match TRBD2. Germline CDR1 reads SGHRS; CDR2 reads YFSETQ. The CDR3 covers 13 residues. With 2 bases clipped from V and 9 bases from J, the junction kept 4 bases outside the gene matches. As DNA, the CDR3 is TGCGCCAGCAGCTTTTTCAGCGGGGGTGAGCAGTTCTTC. Translating it yields CASSFFSGGEQFF.

J is TRBJ2-5 and V is TRBV6-5, with TRBD2 identical over 8 bases. CDR1 and CDR2 from the germline V gene are MNHEY and SVGAGI. The junction had 9 bases not matched to a gene; V was cut back by 5 bases and J by 4 bases. CDR3 length equals 15 residues. CDR3 bases: TGTGCCAGCAGTCTACCAGCGGGAGAGGGAGAGACCCAGTACTTC. Its translation: CASSLPAGEGETQYF.

This clone was recorded only once. The chain carries TRBV19 and TRBJ1-5; 9 bases are shared with TRBD1. CDR1 is LNHDA, CDR2 SQIVND, per germline (reference sequence). CDR3 size: 13 residues. The ends lost 4 bases at V and 6 bases at J; junction bases unmatched: 1. The CDR3 coding sequence is TGTGCCAGTAGTAGGACAGGGGCTCAGCCCCAGCATTTT. Encoded protein: CASSRTGAQPQHF.

This clone showed up just once. The chain carries TRBV4-3 and TRBJ2-7; 7 nucleotides agree with TRBD2. Germline V gives CDR1 LGHNA, CDR2 YSLEER. CDR3 length: 15 amino acids. The V segment lost 1 base and the J segment 3 bases; nucleotides outside the gene matches: 6. The CDR3 reads CASSQVRGGLYEQYF. The CDR3 DNA is TGCGCCAGCAGCCAAGTGCGCGGGGGACTCTACGAGCAGTACTTC.

The genes are TRBV13 and TRBJ2-3; no clear D. Trimming cost V 1 base and J 7 bases, with 12 bases left between them. CDR1 PRHDT and CDR2 FYEKMQ come from the germline V gene (reference sequence). The CDR3 is 14 amino acids. For the CDR3, the DNA is TGTGCCAGCAGCTTAGCCCCAGGTCGGTATACGCAGTATTTT. Translated, it gives CASSLAPGRYTQYF.

In its sample, this clone was seen a few times. Here the CDR3 reads CASSQELAGVPYEQYF. As DNA, the CDR3 is TGTGCCAGCAGCCAAGAACTAGCGGGAGTACCCTACGAGCAGTACTTC. V gene TRBV4-2 combines with J gene TRBJ2-7; TRBD2 agrees at 11 bases. The CDR3 has 16 amino acids. V trimming: 0 bases; J trimming: 2 bases; junction bases outside the gene matches: 3. Germline CDR1 reads LGHNA; CDR2 reads YNFKEQ.

This chain links TRBV9 with TRBJ1-6, with TRBD1 matching 8 bases. CDR1 is SGDLS and CDR2 is YYNGEE in the germline V gene. This CDR3 region has 16 residues. The J segment lost 9 bases and the V segment lost 0 bases, leaving 8 bases of the junction unmatched. In DNA form, the CDR3 reads TGTGCCAGCAGCGTAGGTGACAGGGGCATAGGTTCACCCCTCCACTTT. Translating it yields CASSVGDRGIGSPLHF.

The chain combines TRBV5-6 with TRBJ1-2; tentatively, D is TRBD1 (5 bases). Trimming pared 0 bases from V and 4 bases from J, leaving 16 bases between. The CDR3 is made up of 16 amino acids. Germline values: CDR1 SGHDT, CDR2 YYEEEE. CDR3 in DNA: TGTGCCAGCAGCTTGGAAATGTCCAGGGTTACCTATGGCTACACCTTC. This translates into CASSLEMSRVTYGYTF.

The V call is TRBV13, the J call TRBJ2-7; D gene ambiguous. V shed 5 bases and J shed 1 base, with 9 bases lying between them. The germline CDR1 and CDR2 sequences are PRHDT and FYEKMQ (reference sequence). This CDR3 comprises 13 residues. CDR3 in amino acids: CASSAASSYEQYF. CDR3 sequence (DNA): TGTGCCAGCAGCGCTGCGTCGTCCTACGAGCAGTACTTC.

This chain links TRBV7-9 with TRBJ2-2; TRBD1 matches at 9 bases. The ends lost 3 bases at V and 7 bases at J; junction bases unmatched: 6. The germline V gene has CDR1 SEHNR and CDR2 FQNEAQ (reference sequence). The CDR3 is 15 residues long. CDR3 in DNA: TGTGCCAGCAGCTTGACAGGGGGACGGGTCGGGGAGCTGTTTTTT. Its protein is CASSLTGGRVGELFF.

V usage is TRBV13 and J usage is TRBJ1-5, with D hard to call. Germline values: CDR1 PRHDT, CDR2 FYEKMQ (reference sequence). The CDR3 consists of 14 residues. The V and J ends lost 2 bases and 7 bases respectively, with 12 bases between them. The CDR3 protein is CASSLTGEGQPQHF. The DNA for the CDR3 is TGTGCCAGCAGCTTAACGGGAGAGGGACAGCCCCAGCATTTT.

The chain employs TRBV30 and TRBJ1-2; TRBD1 aligns across 7 bases. The junction had 4 bases not matched to a gene; V was cut back by 1 base and J by 8 bases. This CDR3 comprises 12 residues. The germline gives CDR1 GTSNPN, CDR2 SVGIG (reference sequence). CDR3 in DNA: TGTGCCTGGAGTGGAACAGGGGTAGGCTACACCTTC. This codes for CAWSGTGVGYTF.

This clone was picked up one time. The rearrangement joins TRBV7-2 to TRBJ1-1; TRBD1 might be the D (6 bases). Germline V gene sequence: CDR1 SGHTA, CDR2 FQGNSA. V lost 0 bases and J lost 5, with 13 bases in between. The CDR3 is 15 amino acids. The CDR3 sequence is CASSLAQGMRTEAFF. The CDR3 DNA sequence: TGTGCCAGCAGCTTAGCACAGGGTATGAGGACTGAAGCTTTCTTT.